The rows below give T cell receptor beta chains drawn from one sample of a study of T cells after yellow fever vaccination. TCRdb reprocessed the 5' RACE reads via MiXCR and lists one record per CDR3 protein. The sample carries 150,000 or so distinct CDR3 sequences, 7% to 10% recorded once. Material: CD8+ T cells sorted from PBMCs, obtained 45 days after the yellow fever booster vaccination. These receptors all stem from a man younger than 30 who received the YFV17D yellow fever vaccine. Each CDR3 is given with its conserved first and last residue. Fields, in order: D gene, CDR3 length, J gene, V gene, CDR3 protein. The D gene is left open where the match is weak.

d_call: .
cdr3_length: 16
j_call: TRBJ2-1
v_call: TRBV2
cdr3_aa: CASSEFGGASGNEQFF

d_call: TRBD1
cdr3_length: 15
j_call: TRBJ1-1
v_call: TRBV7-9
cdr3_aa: CASSTPGGADTEAFF

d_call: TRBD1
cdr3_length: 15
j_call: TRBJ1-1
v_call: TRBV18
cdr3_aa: CASSPSRDRDTEAFF

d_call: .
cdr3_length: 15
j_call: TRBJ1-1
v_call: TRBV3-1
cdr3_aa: CASSLTGPGNTEAFF

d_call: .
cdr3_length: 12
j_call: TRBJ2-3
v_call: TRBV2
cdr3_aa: CAGCRGADTQYF

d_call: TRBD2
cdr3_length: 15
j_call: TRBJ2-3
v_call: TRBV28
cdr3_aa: CASSPTSGGTDTQYF

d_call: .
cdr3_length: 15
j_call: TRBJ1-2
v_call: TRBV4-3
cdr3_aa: CASSQDRGGNYGYTF

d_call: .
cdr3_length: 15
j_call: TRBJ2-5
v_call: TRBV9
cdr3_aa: CASSVGGGIQETQYF

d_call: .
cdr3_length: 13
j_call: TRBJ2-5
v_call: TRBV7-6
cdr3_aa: CASSLGVSETQYF

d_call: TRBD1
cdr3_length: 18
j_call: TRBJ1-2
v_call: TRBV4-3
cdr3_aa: CASSHPRDRGHGSYGYTF

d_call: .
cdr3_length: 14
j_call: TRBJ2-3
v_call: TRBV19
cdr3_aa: CASSPGGATDTQYF

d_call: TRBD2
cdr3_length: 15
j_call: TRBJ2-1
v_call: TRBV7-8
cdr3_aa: CASSFSGGAYNEQFF

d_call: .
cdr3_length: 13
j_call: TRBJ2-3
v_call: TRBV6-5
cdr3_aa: CASSQGLTDTQYF

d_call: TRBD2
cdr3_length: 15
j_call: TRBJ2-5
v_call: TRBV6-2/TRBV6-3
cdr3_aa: CASSGASGYQETQYF

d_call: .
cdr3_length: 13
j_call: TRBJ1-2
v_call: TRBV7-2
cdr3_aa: CASSLGVIYGYTF

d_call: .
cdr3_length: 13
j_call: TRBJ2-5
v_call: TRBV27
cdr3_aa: CASSYSTEETQYF

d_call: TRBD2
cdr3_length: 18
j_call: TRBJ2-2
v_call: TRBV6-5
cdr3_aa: CASSYAPFGGARTGELFF

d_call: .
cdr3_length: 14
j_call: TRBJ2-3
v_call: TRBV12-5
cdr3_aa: CASGLVLPGDTQYF

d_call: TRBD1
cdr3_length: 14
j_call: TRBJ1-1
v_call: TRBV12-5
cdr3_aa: CASGFGTGVLEAFF

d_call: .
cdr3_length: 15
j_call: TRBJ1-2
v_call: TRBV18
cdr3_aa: CASSPVESGAYGYTF

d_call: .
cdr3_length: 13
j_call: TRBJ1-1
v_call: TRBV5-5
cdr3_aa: CASSLSSSWEAFF

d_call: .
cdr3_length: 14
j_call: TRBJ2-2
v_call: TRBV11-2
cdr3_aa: CASTGTINTGELFF